This T cell receptor beta chain was obtained from a study of T cells after yellow fever vaccination (dated by TCRdb to about 2019). Looking at the study overall: Libraries from fractions with low cell numbers were prepared with the SMART-Seq v4 Ultra Low Input RNA kit. Bulk TCR alpha and beta repertoires were sequenced longitudinally to track T-cell clones before and after primary and booster YFV17D yellow fever vaccination. Two healthy male donors, one aged 18 to 30 and one aged 30 to 40 years, made up the cohort. Blood samples were taken at several timepoints before and after primary and secondary immunization, and bulk PBMC replicates and cell subsets were isolated. General study outcomes and caveats: The study included only a couple of donors, which limits how far the findings can be generalized. A small share of clonotypes occurred in both CD4 and CD8 compartments, likely arising from convergent recombination. FACS-sorted repertoires could contain abundant contaminating clonotypes from the bulk population, so computational filtering was required. The secondary T-cell response was weaker than the primary response but faster, peaking on day 5 instead of day 15. After the booster, most of the clones that had expanded following primary vaccination were detected again (almost 98% of CD4 and around 87% of CD8), which suggests that memory was broadly maintained.

This clonotype has a count of ten or more. Its antigen is currently not known. Base qualities are not provided; no much larger clone lies one nucleotide away. TCR cDNA was synthesized by 5'RACE template switching, through which a universal primer site and unique molecular identifiers were introduced. Priming for cDNA synthesis came from both the TCR alpha and TCR beta constant segments. Libraries were amplified in two PCR steps, with sample barcodes and sequencing adapters added in the second step. Sequencing of libraries was performed on Illumina HiSeq 2500 (2x100 bp) or NovaSeq (2x150 bp). The paper's processing steps were these. Demultiplexing of reads and collapsing into UMI consensus sequences were performed with MIGEC, and V(D)J alignment was carried out with MiXCR. Clonotypes responding to the vaccine were identified with edgeR on replicate PBMC samples, with the criteria of FDR below 0.01 and a log2 fold change above 5 up to day 15. Bulk clonotypes were assigned CD4 or CD8 identity according to which sequenced CD4 or CD8 repertoire held them at higher abundance. TCRdb reanalyzed the raw reads on its own, using fastp at Q25 for trimming and MiXCR for clone calling, and kept in-frame beta chains. A single entry per CDR3 protein holds the most common genes and DNA from its merged rows. V and J calls and clone size were set by TCRdb, not the authors. The sample table contains around 350,000 distinct CDR3 sequences; only one count was recorded for about 6% of them. The ten largest clones capture approximately 15% of the sample.

CDR1 and CDR2 are read off the germline V gene as SGHRS and YFSETQ. Its CDR3 holds 14 amino acids, cysteine through phenylalanine. Only the CDR3 part of the read is kept: 42 bases, read in frame from the first base. Between the V and J ends, shortened by 0 bases and 5 bases respectively, the junction contains 11 bases. The treatment or condition label corresponds to: live attenuated yellow fever vaccine strain. At every blood-draw timepoint, two biological replicates of bulk PBMCs were collected. PBMCs were isolated from peripheral blood using a standard Ficoll-Paque protocol. TriZol was used to extract RNA from bulk PBMCs, from CD4 and CD8 fractions, and from dextramer-positive and dextramer-negative fractions.

The specimen was PBMCs, collected 5 days after the yellow fever booster vaccination. This TCR was recovered from a man aged 25-40 years who received the YFV17D yellow fever vaccine. The chain is encoded by TRBV5-1 joined to TRBJ2-5, with the D segment identity uncertain. CDR3 loop: CASSLAISWETQYF. The DNA sequence follows: TGCGCCAGCAGCTTGGCGATCAGCTGGGAGACCCAGTACTTC. The CDR3, completed at both ends by the reference TRBV5-1 and TRBJ2-5 genes, gives the full variable domain KAGVTQTPRYLIKTRGQQVTLSCSPISGHRSVSWYQQTPGQGLQFLFEYFSETQRNKGNFPGRFSGRQFSNSRSEMNVSTLELGDSALYLCASSLAISWETQYFGPGTRLLVL.